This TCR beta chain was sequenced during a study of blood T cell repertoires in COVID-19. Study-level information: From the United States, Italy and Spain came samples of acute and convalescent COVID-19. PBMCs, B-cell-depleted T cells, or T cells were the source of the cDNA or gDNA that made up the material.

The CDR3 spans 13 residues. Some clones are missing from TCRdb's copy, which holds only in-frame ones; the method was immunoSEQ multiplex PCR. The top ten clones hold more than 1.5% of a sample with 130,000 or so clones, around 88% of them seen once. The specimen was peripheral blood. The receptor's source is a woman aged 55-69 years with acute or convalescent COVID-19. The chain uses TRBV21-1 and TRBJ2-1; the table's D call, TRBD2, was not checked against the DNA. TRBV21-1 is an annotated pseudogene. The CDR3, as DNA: TGTGCCAGCAGCAATCGCACGGACAATGAGCAGTTCTTC. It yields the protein CASSNRTDNEQFF.